Here is one TCR beta chain with its context. Its antigen is not yet known. Per-base qualities were not stored, and no clone one base away is much larger. The data originate from a study of Graves' ophthalmopathy and Graves' hyperthyroidism (dated by TCRdb to 2017 to 2018). About the full investigation: Hyperthyroidism was considered stable if no progression to ophthalmopathy occurred within 18 months of follow-up. TCR beta repertoire signatures were used to distinguish Graves' ophthalmopathy from Graves' hyperthyroidism and to predict progression to ophthalmopathy. In total, approximately 130 blood samples were TCR-sequenced: under 45 ophthalmopathy, roughly 77 hyperthyroidism and roughly 17 hyperthyroidism-to-ophthalmopathy patients. To explore V-J signatures distinguishing ophthalmopathy from hyperthyroidism, a discovery set of about a hundred patients (43 ophthalmopathy, roughly 60 stable hyperthyroidism) was enrolled. An independent validation cohort was composed of 18 hyperthyroidism patients and around 16 patients who later progressed from hyperthyroidism to ophthalmopathy. In five to seven hyperthyroidism patients, T-cell repertoires of thyroid tissue and blood were compared. Once sampling was done, hyperthyroidism patients were given methimazole at a starting dose of 30 mg daily, while ophthalmopathy patients were given high-dose intravenous methylprednisolone.

For repertoire sequencing, the TCR beta CDR3 regions were amplified from RNA transcripts. The first round of RT-PCR was done with HTBI primers and the Qiagen OneStep RT-PCR kit, and was followed by a second round of multiplex PCR, then size selection and purification. Libraries were sequenced on an Illumina HiSeq2000 using paired-end 100 bp reads. In the original analysis: Reads were processed with SOAPnuke, discarding reads with adapters, uncalled bases, mean Phred below 15, or no exact constant-primer or identifier match. COPE v1.2.5 was used to merge high-quality paired reads. Each unique nucleotide sequence was treated as a clonotype, and MiTCR v1.1 was used to align the clonotypes to the IMGT TRB V, D and J references. Only V-J combinations with frequency above 0.0001 were analysed, covering 98% to 99.2% of repertoires. For each V-J combination, a TCR clonal expansion and chaos score was defined as the ratio of F50 clonal expansion to chaos observed in the TCRdist matrix. Features were reduced by Welch's t-statistics and random forest to around 13 V-J combinations, which fed a naive Bayes classifier. The similarity between thyroid and blood repertoires was quantified using the Morisita-Horn index. Clones were called with MiXCR by TCRdb after fastp trimmed the public reads at Q25, and only in-frame beta chains were retained. Records with the same CDR3 protein are collapsed into one entry carrying the most frequent genes and DNA. The authors' filters were not applied to this entry. In all, the sample holds roughly 1.1 million distinct CDR3 sequences, and around a third of those were seen once. Together, the top ten hold around 10% of the sample.

Hyperthyroidism patients were newly diagnosed, were aged 18 to 65 years, and had a disease duration under 2 months. Patients with other autoimmune diseases, uncontrolled infections, pregnancy or lactation were excluded. Diagnosis was based on clinical symptoms, serum thyroxine, TRAb, thyroid ultrasound and orbital computed tomography. Total RNA was extracted using Trizol reagent, and RNA quality was checked on an Agilent 2100 Bioanalyzer. Trimming takes 8 bases from V and 6 bases from J, and the germline ends sit 17 bases apart. Via the germline V gene (reference sequence), CDR1 is LNHDA and CDR2 SQIVND. The CDR3 spans 14 residues, from the cysteine through the phenylalanine. The retained sequence is limited to the CDR3, 42 bases, with the frame set at the first base. Paper-wide results and their limitations: Most of the expanded thyroid clonotypes with a frequency above 0.001 were also detected in blood, and it was suggested that the thyroid immune response may be reflected by blood repertoires. In validation, the model predicted ophthalmopathy progression with nearly 71% sensitivity and 72.22% specificity; more than ten predicted patients were CT-confirmed with GO in a median of about 6.2 months. In cross-validation, the 13-signature model distinguished ophthalmopathy from stable hyperthyroidism with 87.88% sensitivity and around 81% specificity, while in the test set the corresponding values were about 79% and 69%. No statistical method was used to predetermine the sample size, and group allocation was not hidden from the investigators.

This receptor was identified in an adult man with Graves' hyperthyroidism. The sample taken for sequencing was peripheral blood or thyroid tissue (not recorded which). The sequence links TRBV19 to TRBJ1-5; the D gene lacks a confident call. The nucleotide sequence reads TGTGCCAGTGGCTTTTCGGGGTTAGGTCAGCCCCAGCATTTT. It is translated as CASGFSGLGQPQHF.